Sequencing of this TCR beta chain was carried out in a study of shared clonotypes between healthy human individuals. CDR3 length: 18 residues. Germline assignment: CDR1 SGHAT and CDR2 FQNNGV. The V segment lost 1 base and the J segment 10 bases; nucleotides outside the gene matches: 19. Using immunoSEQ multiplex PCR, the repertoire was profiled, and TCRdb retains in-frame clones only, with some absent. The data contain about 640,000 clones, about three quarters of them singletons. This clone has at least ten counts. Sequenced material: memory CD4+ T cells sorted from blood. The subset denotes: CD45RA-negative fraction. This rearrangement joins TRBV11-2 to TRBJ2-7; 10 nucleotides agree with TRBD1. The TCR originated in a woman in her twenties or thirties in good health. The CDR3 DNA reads TGTGCCAGCAGCTTAGTTGGGCACGGGGACAGGGGAAAAGACCGCCAGTACTTC. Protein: CASSLVGHGDRGKDRQYF.